The next 21 T cell receptor beta chains were all read from a single sample in a study of blood T cell repertoires in COVID-19. The table came from immunoSEQ multiplex PCR; TCRdb's copy has only in-frame clones and leaves some out. The sample carries roughly 130,000 clones, 90% recorded once. Sequencing used peripheral blood. The receptors come from a man aged 50-60 years with active COVID-19.

The V call is TRBV12-3 or TRBV12-4, the J call TRBJ2-1; D ambiguous. There are 12 residues in the CDR3. Trimming took off 5 bases at V and 8 bases at J, with 10 bases between the two ends. The CDR3 DNA is TGTGCCAGCAGTCCACGCGGCGATGAGCAGTTCTTC. Protein sequence: CASSPRGDEQFF.

The chain links TRBV2 to TRBJ2-5; 7 bases align to TRBD1. Germline-derived CDR1 and CDR2 are SNHLY and FYNNEI. This CDR3 has 14 residues. J lost 2 bases, V lost 6 bases, and 6 bases had no gene match. The CDR3 bases are TGTGCCAGCAGGGCCGGACAGGAACAAGAGACCCAGTACTTC. This gives the protein CASRAGQEQETQYF.

V usage is TRBV11-2 and J usage is TRBJ2-1; no definite D call. The CDR3 sequence is 16 residues long. Trimming left V 0 bases short and J 1 base short, with 10 bases between. CDR1 is SGHAT and CDR2 is FQNNGV in the germline V gene. CDR3 nucleotide sequence: TGTGCCAGCAGCTTAGATAGCAGTAAATCCTACAATGAGCAGTTCTTC. Translated: CASSLDSSKSYNEQFF.

The chain employs TRBV21-1 and TRBJ1-1; the table's D gene call, TRBD1, was not cross checked with the DNA. TRBV21-1 is marked as a pseudogene. The CDR3 is 13 amino acids. The CDR3 reads CATRQGDPLTAFF. As DNA, the CDR3 is TGTGCCACTAGACAGGGGGACCCTCTAACAGCTTTCTTT.

In this sample, this clone turned up a few times. V gene TRBV6-1 combines with J gene TRBJ1-6; 8 bases are shared with TRBD1. The CDR3 consists of 15 residues. The germline V gene encodes CDR1 MNHNS and CDR2 SASEGT. The V and J ends lost 0 bases and 5 bases, in that order; junction bases with no gene match: 0. For the CDR3, the DNA is TGTGCCAGCAGTGAAGCGACAGGGGATAATTCACCCCTCCACTTT. Residues: CASSEATGDNSPLHF.

The chain joins TRBV29-1 to TRBJ2-1; TRBD2 aligns across 7 bases. The CDR3 sequence is 15 residues long. V shed 6 bases and J 0 bases; nucleotides not matched to a gene: 8. CDR1 and CDR2 (germline): SQVTM, ANQGSEA. The chain's CDR3 is CSVNTERDSYNEQFF. The CDR3 nucleotides are TGCAGCGTCAATACCGAGCGGGACTCCTACAATGAGCAGTTCTTC.

The CDR3, as DNA: TGTGCCAGTAGCGTCTTCTCTGGGCAGCCCCAGCATTTT. Residues: CASSVFSGQPQHF. This rearrangement joins TRBV12-3 or TRBV12-4 to TRBJ1-5; no clear D gene. V shed 9 bases and J shed 7 bases, with 16 bases lying between them. The CDR3 sequence is 13 residues long.

The gene calls are TRBV6-1 and TRBJ2-1, with 8 bases matching TRBD1. Trimming cost V 2 bases and J 3 bases; bases outside gene matches: 9. The CDR3 length is 17 residues. From germline, CDR1 is MNHNS and CDR2 SASEGT. CDR3 sequence: CASSEFWQGANYNEQFF. Here the CDR3 DNA reads TGTGCCAGCAGTGAATTTTGGCAGGGGGCGAACTACAATGAGCAGTTCTTC.

This chain connects TRBV18 to TRBJ2-7; 10 nucleotides line up with TRBD1. Germline trimming cut 4 bases from V and 5 bases from J; bases unmatched to any gene: 2. Germline values: CDR1 KGHSH, CDR2 LQKENI. This CDR3 is built from 13 residues. CDR3: CASSLGQGDEQYV. CDR3 DNA: TGTGCCAGCTCACTCGGACAGGGGGACGAGCAGTACGTC.

The chain is built from TRBV6-5 and TRBJ1-5; D remains ambiguous. The length of the CDR3 is 13 residues. V was clipped by 6 bases and J by 0 bases, with 6 bases between them. Germline values: CDR1 MNHEY, CDR2 SVGAGI. The CDR3 DNA reads as TGTGCCAGCAGACGAGATAGCAATCAGCCCCAGCATTTT. As protein: CASRRDSNQPQHF.

The chain links TRBV11-2 to TRBJ2-1; TRBD2 might be the D (6 bases). The CDR3 consists of 14 residues. Trimming removed 5 bases from V and 6 bases from J, with 14 bases in between. In germline, CDR1 is SGHAT, CDR2 FQNNGV. Here the CDR3 reads CASSDLGGSNEQFF. The CDR3 DNA sequence: TGTGCCAGCAGCGACCTCGGGGGAAGCAATGAGCAGTTCTTC.

The chain employs TRBV11-3 and TRBJ2-1, with 8 bases lining up with TRBD2. The V segment lost 7 bases and the J segment 7 bases; nucleotides outside the gene matches: 15. Germline assignment: CDR1 SGHNT and CDR2 YENEEA. This CDR3 region has 16 residues. The CDR3 DNA is TGTGCCAGCACCGCTAGCCGAGCGGGAGCTAAGAATGAGCAGTTCTTC. It translates to CASTASRAGAKNEQFF.

CDR3 DNA sequence: TGTGCCAGCAGCCGACAAGTCCAAGTGGGCACCGGGGAGCTGTTTTTT. It is translated as CASSRQVQVGTGELFF. The rearrangement links TRBV5-4 to TRBJ2-2; D is unclear. CDR1 is SGHNT, CDR2 YYREEE, per germline (reference sequence). V lost 4 bases and J 4 bases, leaving 17 bases between the germline ends. This CDR3 is 16 amino acids long.

The genes are TRBV10-3 and TRBJ1-4, with D hard to call. Germline-derived CDR1 and CDR2 are ENHRY and SYGVKD. This CDR3 has 15 residues. The V end lost 0 bases, the J end lost 7 bases, and 12 bases lay between the germline ends. The CDR3 DNA follows: TGTGCCATCAGTGAGTCGTCGGGAGGAGGTGAAAAACTGTTTTTT. This codes for CAISESSGGGEKLFF.

The chain has TRBV14 and TRBJ2-5, with D possibly TRBD2 on 5 matching bases. This CDR3 has 13 residues. V was shortened by 1 base and J by 5 bases, with 8 bases between the two germline ends. Germline V gene data show CDR1 as SGHDN and CDR2 as FVKESK. The CDR3 nucleotides are TGTGCCAGCAGCCAAGTCCGCGGGGAGACCCAGTACTTC. It translates to CASSQVRGETQYF.

This clone is a singleton in its sample. J is TRBJ2-3 and V is TRBV30; a possible D gene is TRBD1 (7 bases). Per the germline V gene, CDR1 is GTSNPN and CDR2 is SVGIG (reference sequence). CDR3 length: 14 amino acids. V was cut by 5 bases and J by 0 bases, with 12 bases left in between. In DNA, the CDR3 is TGTGCCTGGGCGGGACAGCCCAGCACAGATACGCAGTATTTT. Translation: CAWAGQPSTDTQYF.

The chain combines TRBV4-2 with TRBJ1-4, with 10 bases matching TRBD1. V shed 3 bases, J shed 5 bases, and the junction held 6 bases outside the gene matches. This CDR3 spans 16 amino acids. The V gene's germline CDR1 is LGHNA and CDR2 YNFKEQ. The CDR3: CASSQEGTGVNEKLFF. The CDR3 DNA reads TGTGCCAGCAGCCAGGAGGGGACAGGGGTAAATGAAAAACTGTTTTTT.

The CDR3 sequence is CASSLGVNEQFF. Here the CDR3 DNA reads TGTGCCAGCAGCTTAGGCGTCAATGAGCAGTTCTTC. The chain carries TRBV11-2 and TRBJ2-1, with D hard to call. Trimming removed 1 base from V and 6 bases from J, with 4 bases in between. This CDR3 is 12 amino acids long. Germline CDR1 reads SGHAT; CDR2 reads FQNNGV. Full variable domain (rest looked up from reference TRBV11-2 and TRBJ2-1): EAGVAQSPRYKIIEKRQSVAFWCNPISGHATLYWYQQILGQGPKLLIQFQNNGVVDDSQLPKDRFSAERLKGVDSTLKIQPAKLEDSAVYLCASSLGVNEQFFGPGTRLTVL.

This clone was recorded once. This chain links TRBV19 with TRBJ2-1; 7 nucleotides line up with TRBD2. The CDR3 covers 15 residues. The J segment lost 9 bases and the V segment lost 1 base, leaving 9 bases of the junction unmatched. CDR1 LNHDA and CDR2 SQIVND come from the germline V gene (reference sequence). In DNA form, the CDR3 reads TGTGCCAGTAGTATAGGGGGACCGGGAGGCGGTGAGCAGTTCTTC. This codes for CASSIGGPGGGEQFF.

The chain employs TRBV11-3 and TRBJ2-7; D is unclear. Germline V gene data show CDR1 as SGHNT and CDR2 as YENEEA. The CDR3 consists of 13 residues. Trimming pared 2 bases from V and 2 bases from J, leaving 7 bases between. CDR3 protein: CASSLTETYEQYV. The CDR3 nucleotides are TGTGCCAGCAGCTTAACAGAGACCTACGAGCAGTACGTC.

This chain connects TRBV19 to TRBJ1-1; maybe TRBD1 (5 bases). Germline V gene data show CDR1 as LNHDA and CDR2 as SQIVND (reference sequence). V shed 1 base and J shed 3 bases, with 12 bases lying between them. This CDR3 region has 15 residues. CDR3 loop: CASSIGRIRDTEAFF. In DNA, the CDR3 is TGTGCCAGTAGTATAGGTCGAATCAGGGACACTGAAGCTTTCTTT.